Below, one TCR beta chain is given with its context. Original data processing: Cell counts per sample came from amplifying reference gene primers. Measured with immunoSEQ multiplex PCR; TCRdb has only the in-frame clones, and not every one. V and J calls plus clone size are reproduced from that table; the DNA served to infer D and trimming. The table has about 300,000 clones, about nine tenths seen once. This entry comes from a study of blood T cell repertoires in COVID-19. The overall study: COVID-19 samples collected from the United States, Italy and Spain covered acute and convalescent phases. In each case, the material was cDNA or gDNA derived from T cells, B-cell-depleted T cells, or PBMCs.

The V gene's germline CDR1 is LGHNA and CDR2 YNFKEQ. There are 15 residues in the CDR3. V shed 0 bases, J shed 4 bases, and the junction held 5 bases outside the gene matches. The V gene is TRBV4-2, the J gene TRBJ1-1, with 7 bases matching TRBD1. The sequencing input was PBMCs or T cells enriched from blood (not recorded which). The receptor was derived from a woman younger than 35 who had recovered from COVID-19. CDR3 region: CASSQERQGSTEAFF. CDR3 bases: TGTGCCAGCAGCCAAGAGAGACAGGGATCCACTGAAGCTTTCTTT.